This TCR beta chain was sequenced during a study of T cell responses to AZD1222 COVID-19 vaccine. Only in-frame clones appear in the TCRdb table, and some are missing; sequencing was by immunoSEQ multiplex PCR. The repertoire holds about 120,000 clones, with approximately 86% as singletons. The sequences come from peripheral blood, collected on day 0 of AZD1222 vaccination. This clonotype originated in an adult in good health.

CDR3 coding DNA: TGTGCCAGCAGCGACCGGACAGGAAACTATGGCTACACCTTC. Amino acid sequence: CASSDRTGNYGYTF. The chain uses TRBV21-1 and TRBJ1-2; the table's D call, TRBD1, has no DNA check behind it. TRBV21-1 is a known pseudogene. CDR3 size: 14 residues.